Listed below are T cell receptor beta chains from one sample, sequenced in a study of cytomegalovirus exposure and HLA in healthy donors. The protocol was immunoSEQ multiplex PCR, while the TCRdb copy is restricted to in-frame clones and leaves out a portion. The data hold 250,000 to 350,000 clones, with approximately 87% observed a single time. The sequenced sample was PBMCs. These receptors were taken from a young woman in good health and CMV-seronegative. CDR3s include the opening cysteine and the closing phenylalanine or tryptophan. D genes are given only for firm matches. For some rows the clone size is stated as once, few or many, or as a class when expanded; others skip it.

j_call	clone_size	d_call	v_call	cdr3_nt	cdr3_aa
TRBJ2-5	.	.	TRBV19	TGTGCCAGTAGTATGCAGGGTGGAGAGACCCAGTACTTC	CASSMQGGETQYF
TRBJ2-7	.	TRBD1	TRBV2	TGTGCCAGCAGCGTACTCCTAGGACAGGGCACCACCTACGAGCAGTACTTC	CASSVLLGQGTTYEQYF
TRBJ1-1	.	.	TRBV28	TGTGCCAGCAGTTTGAGCAGGAGGTTGAACACTGAAGCTTTCTTT	CASSLSRRLNTEAFF
TRBJ2-3	.	TRBD1	TRBV5-6	TGTGCCAGCAGCCTAATCAGGGGGAGCACAGATACGCAGTATTTT	CASSLIRGSTDTQYF
TRBJ2-7	.	.	TRBV7-2	TGTGCCAGCAGCTTAGCCCAGGGGACCTACGAGCAGTACTTC	CASSLAQGTYEQYF
TRBJ2-7	.	.	TRBV5-6	TGTGCCAGCAGCTTGGGGTTAGCGCAAAACTACGAGCAGTACTTC	CASSLGLAQNYEQYF
TRBJ2-1	.	.	TRBV7-8	TGTGCCAGCAGCTTCCGGACAAAAGAGCAGTTCTTC	CASSFRTKEQFF
TRBJ2-3	.	.	TRBV6-5	TGTGCCAGCAGTTTAGATCTGGATACGCAGTATTTT	CASSLDLDTQYF
TRBJ2-5	.	.	TRBV5-4	TGTGCCAGCAGCTTATGGCGTCGGGGTGGACTAAAGGAGACCCAGTACTTC	CASSLWRRGGLKETQYF
TRBJ2-5	.	TRBD2	TRBV6-1	TGTGCCAGCAGTCCCTTAGTAGCGGGAGGTGAGACCCAGTACTTC	CASSPLVAGGETQYF
TRBJ2-5	.	.	TRBV28	TGTGCCAGCAGTTCCCCCGAGGAGTTGTACCAAGAGACCCAGTACTTC	CASSSPEELYQETQYF
TRBJ2-2	.	TRBD1	TRBV4-3	TGCGCCAGCAGCCAAGCGGGACAGGCTAACACCGGGGAGCTGTTTTTT	CASSQAGQANTGELFF
TRBJ2-3	.	TRBD1	TRBV5-1	TGCGCCAGCAGCTGGGCCGGGACAGACACAGATACGCAGTATTTT	CASSWAGTDTDTQYF
TRBJ2-1	.	.	TRBV29-1	TGCAGCGTTCAGGGCTCCAATGAGCAGTTCTTC	CSVQGSNEQFF
TRBJ1-1	.	.	TRBV7-3	TGTGCCAGCAGCCTAACAACAGGAGGAGGGACTGAAGCTTTCTTT	CASSLTTGGGTEAFF
TRBJ1-1	.	.	TRBV6-6	TGTGCCAGCAGTTACTGGACAGTTGGGGACACTGAAGCTTTCTTT	CASSYWTVGDTEAFF
TRBJ1-1	.	.	TRBV25-1	TGTGCCAGCAGTGCCCTTGGACGGGGTTTCATGAACACTGAAGCTTTCTTT	CASSALGRGFMNTEAFF
TRBJ2-1	.	TRBD1	TRBV27	TGTGCCAGCAGTCAAGACAGGGGATTCAATGAGCAGTTCTTC	CASSQDRGFNEQFF
TRBJ2-7	.	.	TRBV27	TGTGCCAGCAGTTTTGGGGACACTGACTACGAGCAGTACTTC	CASSFGDTDYEQYF
TRBJ2-1	.	TRBD2	TRBV7-3	TGTGCCAGCAGCTTCGGGACTAGCGGGAGGGCCCTAAACAATGAGCAGTTCTTC	CASSFGTSGRALNNEQFF
TRBJ2-7	once	.	TRBV11-2	TGTGCCAGCAGCTTAGTTAAGGGGATTCGCGAGCAGTACTTC	CASSLVKGIREQYF
TRBJ1-1	.	TRBD1	TRBV2	TGTGCCAGCAGGCCAGGGGGATCACGGAACACTGAAGCTTTCTTT	CASRPGGSRNTEAFF
TRBJ1-2	.	.	TRBV6-5	TGTGCCAGCAGTTACTCAGACAGGACCCCCTATGGCTACACCTTC	CASSYSDRTPYGYTF
TRBJ2-5	.	TRBD2	TRBV5-4	TGTGCCAGCAGCTTGGGAGCGGGAGTGTCGGAGACCCAGTACTTC	CASSLGAGVSETQYF
TRBJ2-5	.	.	TRBV5-1	TGCGCCAGCAGATCAGGACAGACCCAAGAGACCCAGTACTTC	CASRSGQTQETQYF
TRBJ2-1	.	TRBD2	TRBV25-1	TGTGCCAGCAGTGAGGGGAGGGGGCAGTTCTTC	CASSEGRGQFF
TRBJ2-1	.	TRBD1	TRBV20-1	TGCAGTGCCAGGGGGTACAATGAGCAGTTCTTC	CSARGYNEQFF
TRBJ2-2	.	.	TRBV5-1	TGCGCCAGCAGCTTTAGCGTCTCGAACACCGGGGAGCTGTTTTTT	CASSFSVSNTGELFF
TRBJ2-1	.	TRBD2	TRBV6-5	TGTGCCAGCAGTTACTCGACTAGCGTGGGCGATGAGCAGTTCTTC	CASSYSTSVGDEQFF
TRBJ2-5	.	TRBD2	TRBV6-5	TGTGCCAGTCGACTAGCGGGTATACAAGAGACCCAGTACTTC	CASRLAGIQETQYF
TRBJ1-2	.	TRBD1	TRBV5-1	TGCGCCAGCAGCTGGGACAGCGACTATGGCTACACCTTC	CASSWDSDYGYTF
TRBJ2-7	once	.	TRBV28	TGTGCCAGCAGTTCGGGACGGCGGGGCGAGCAGTACTTC	CASSSGRRGEQYF
TRBJ1-2	.	TRBD1	TRBV9	TGTGCCAGCAGCGCTGGACAGGGCAGGGTCCGTGGCTACACCTTC	CASSAGQGRVRGYTF
TRBJ2-7	.	TRBD2	TRBV5-1	TGCGCCAGCAGCATTCTAGCGGGAGACCTGTACTTC	CASSILAGDLYF
TRBJ2-1	.	.	TRBV19	TGTGCCAGTAGTATAGATGGAAGCGACTACAATGAGCAGTTCTTC	CASSIDGSDYNEQFF
TRBJ2-1	.	TRBD2	TRBV25-1	TGTGCCAGCAGTGAGAAGCGGGAGTCCGATGAGCAGTTCTTC	CASSEKRESDEQFF
TRBJ2-5	.	.	TRBV9	TGTGCCAGCAGCCGTAGCGAAGAGACCCAGTACTTC	CASSRSEETQYF
TRBJ2-5	.	TRBD1	TRBV15	TGTGCCACCAGCATAGACAGGGGAAGGGGAGAGACCCAGTACTTC	CATSIDRGRGETQYF
TRBJ2-3	many	.	TRBV4-3	TGCGCCAGCAGCCCTAACACCGGACTTACGGGCACAGATACGCAGTATTTT	CASSPNTGLTGTDTQYF
TRBJ2-7	.	.	TRBV4-3	TGCGCCAGCAGCCAATGGACGGGAGACTACGAGCAGTACTTC	CASSQWTGDYEQYF
TRBJ2-7	.	.	TRBV27	TGTGCCAGCAGAAGTATAGCGGAGCCCTACGAGCAGTACTTC	CASRSIAEPYEQYF
TRBJ2-1	.	.	TRBV4-3	TGCGCCAGCAGCCAATCAGGGGGGAGCTGGGGTGAGCAGTTCTTC	CASSQSGGSWGEQFF
TRBJ2-2	.	TRBD1	TRBV7-9	TGTGCCAGCAGCCCGACAGGGGTGGACACCGGGGAGCTGTTTTTT	CASSPTGVDTGELFF
TRBJ1-1	many	.	TRBV5-1	TGCGCCAGCAGCTTGGGCAGGGCGATGGGGAACACTGAAGCTTTCTTT	CASSLGRAMGNTEAFF
TRBJ2-2	.	.	TRBV11-3	TGTGCCAGCAGCGTCGCGGCTGGAGGGATAACCGGGGAGCTGTTTTTT	CASSVAAGGITGELFF